Following are 13 T cell receptor beta chains from one sample sequenced in a study of T cell responses to AZD1222 COVID-19 vaccine. The table came from immunoSEQ multiplex PCR; TCRdb's copy has only in-frame clones and leaves some out. The table includes 150,000 or so clones, more than 70% detected once. Source: peripheral blood, taken on day 0 of MenACWY control vaccination. The receptors were gathered from an adult in good health.

The J gene is TRBJ2-5, the V gene TRBV29-1, with D possibly called TRBD1 or TRBD2 (6 bases each). Trimming shortened V by 6 bases and J by 1 base, and 15 bases separated the two germline ends. CDR3 size: 14 residues. CDR1 is SQVTM and CDR2 is ANQGSEA in the germline V gene. This CDR3 reads CSVGGPPFQETQYF. In DNA, the CDR3 is TGCAGCGTGGGGGGCCCACCCTTCCAAGAGACCCAGTACTTC.

The V gene is TRBV28, the J gene TRBJ2-7; D gene unclear. The CDR3 is 11 residues long. The germline V and J ends were trimmed by 7 bases and 3 bases, with 7 bases remaining between them. Germline CDR1 reads MDHEN; CDR2 reads SYDVKM. The CDR3: CASKLDYEQYF. The CDR3 nucleotides are TGTGCCAGCAAGCTAGACTACGAGCAGTACTTC.

The chain uses TRBV12-5 and TRBJ1-2, with D uncertain. Between the trimmed V and J ends, which lost 2 bases and 8 bases, there was a span of 12 bases. The CDR3 runs to 13 residues. Germline V gives CDR1 LGHNT, CDR2 FRNRAP. The CDR3 reads CASGLLLAGGYTF. The CDR3 DNA follows: TGTGCTAGTGGTTTGCTCTTGGCGGGCGGCTACACCTTC.

The genes are TRBV30 and TRBJ1-1; the D is unclear. The CDR3 is made up of 15 amino acids. The V end lost 0 bases, the J end lost 7 bases, and 18 bases lay between the germline ends. Per the germline V gene, CDR1 is GTSNPN and CDR2 is SVGIG (reference sequence). CDR3 region: CAWSVIKVQADEAFF. For the CDR3, the DNA is TGTGCCTGGAGTGTAATTAAGGTCCAGGCAGATGAAGCTTTCTTT.

This clone was counted between two and nine times. The gene calls are TRBV6-1 and TRBJ2-4; D is possibly TRBD2 (6 bases). CDR1 and CDR2 (germline): MNHNS, SASEGT. Trimming cost V 0 bases and J 0 bases, with 15 bases left between them. This CDR3 comprises 18 residues. The CDR3 region is CASSEAGGGLLAKNIQYF. CDR3 nucleotides: TGTGCCAGCAGTGAAGCGGGAGGTGGTCTTTTAGCCAAAAACATTCAGTACTTC.

This clone was recorded once. The V call is TRBV5-5, the J call TRBJ1-2; D unresolved. V lost 1 base to trimming and J lost 4 bases, with 14 bases between them. Germline CDR1 and CDR2: SGHKS and YYEKEE (reference sequence). The CDR3 totals 15 residues. The CDR3 spells CASSLLTIAAYGYTF. CDR3 DNA sequence: TGTGCCAGCAGCTTGTTGACAATAGCGGCCTATGGCTACACCTTC.

The gene calls are TRBV12-3 or TRBV12-4 and TRBJ2-7; D not certain. The CDR3 runs 12 residues. Trimming removed 1 base from V and 6 bases from J, with 7 bases in between. This CDR3 reads CASSLGGREQYF. The CDR3, as DNA: TGTGCCAGCAGTTTAGGAGGTCGCGAGCAGTACTTC.

The CDR3 DNA reads TGCGCCAGCAGCCAATTGACAGGGCCCCAGCCCCAGCATTTT. Translation gives CASSQLTGPQPQHF. The V call is TRBV4-1, the J call TRBJ1-5; TRBD1 agrees at 7 bases. CDR3 length equals 14 residues. Losses at the gene ends were 2 bases for V and 7 bases for J; bases not matched to a gene: 5. Germline CDR1 reads MGHRA; CDR2 reads YSYEKL.

The V call is TRBV6-6, the J call TRBJ2-2, with TRBD2 matching 7 bases. The CDR3 contains 14 residues. Germline V gene data show CDR1 as MNHNY and CDR2 as SVGAGI (reference sequence). The junction had 5 bases not matched to a gene; V was cut back by 4 bases and J by 6 bases. The CDR3 here is CASSLGGGPGELFF. The CDR3 bases are TGTGCCAGCAGTTTAGGCGGGGGACCCGGGGAGCTGTTTTTT.

This chain connects TRBV15 to TRBJ1-2; 9 bases align to TRBD1. The CDR3 length is 14 residues. Unmatched junction bases numbered 1, after V lost 1 base and J lost 4 bases. The germline CDR1 and CDR2 sequences are LNHNV and YYDKDF (reference sequence). This CDR3 is CATSRGDRAYGYTF. CDR3 nucleotides: TGTGCCACCAGCAGAGGGGACAGGGCCTATGGCTACACCTTC.

This clone appeared once. The chain is built from TRBV9 and TRBJ2-3; D may be TRBD1 (6 bases). The V gene's germline CDR1 is SGDLS and CDR2 YYNGEE. The CDR3 totals 16 residues. Trimming took 3 bases from V and 0 from J, leaving 14 bases between them. The CDR3 DNA reads TGTGCCAGCAGCGCCCCCATGGGGGCTAGCACAGATACGCAGTATTTT. It is translated as CASSAPMGASTDTQYF.

The V gene is TRBV6-5, the J gene TRBJ1-2; D uncertain. The V end lost 7 bases, the J end lost 3 bases, and 15 bases lay between the germline ends. Germline CDR1 reads MNHEY; CDR2 reads SVGAGI. The CDR3 length is 14 residues. For the CDR3, the DNA is TGTGCCAGCACCAAGATGGGTGCGGACTATGGCTACACCTTC. It yields the protein CASTKMGADYGYTF.

Only one count was recorded for this clone. The chain couples TRBV25-1 to TRBJ1-6; the D is unclear. This CDR3 is built from 13 residues. Germline assignment: CDR1 MGHDK and CDR2 SYGVNS. Trimming left V 3 bases short and J 5 bases short, with 5 bases between. As DNA, the CDR3 is TGTGCCAGCAGTGAGGGTGATAATTCACCCCTCCACTTT. This codes for CASSEGDNSPLHF.